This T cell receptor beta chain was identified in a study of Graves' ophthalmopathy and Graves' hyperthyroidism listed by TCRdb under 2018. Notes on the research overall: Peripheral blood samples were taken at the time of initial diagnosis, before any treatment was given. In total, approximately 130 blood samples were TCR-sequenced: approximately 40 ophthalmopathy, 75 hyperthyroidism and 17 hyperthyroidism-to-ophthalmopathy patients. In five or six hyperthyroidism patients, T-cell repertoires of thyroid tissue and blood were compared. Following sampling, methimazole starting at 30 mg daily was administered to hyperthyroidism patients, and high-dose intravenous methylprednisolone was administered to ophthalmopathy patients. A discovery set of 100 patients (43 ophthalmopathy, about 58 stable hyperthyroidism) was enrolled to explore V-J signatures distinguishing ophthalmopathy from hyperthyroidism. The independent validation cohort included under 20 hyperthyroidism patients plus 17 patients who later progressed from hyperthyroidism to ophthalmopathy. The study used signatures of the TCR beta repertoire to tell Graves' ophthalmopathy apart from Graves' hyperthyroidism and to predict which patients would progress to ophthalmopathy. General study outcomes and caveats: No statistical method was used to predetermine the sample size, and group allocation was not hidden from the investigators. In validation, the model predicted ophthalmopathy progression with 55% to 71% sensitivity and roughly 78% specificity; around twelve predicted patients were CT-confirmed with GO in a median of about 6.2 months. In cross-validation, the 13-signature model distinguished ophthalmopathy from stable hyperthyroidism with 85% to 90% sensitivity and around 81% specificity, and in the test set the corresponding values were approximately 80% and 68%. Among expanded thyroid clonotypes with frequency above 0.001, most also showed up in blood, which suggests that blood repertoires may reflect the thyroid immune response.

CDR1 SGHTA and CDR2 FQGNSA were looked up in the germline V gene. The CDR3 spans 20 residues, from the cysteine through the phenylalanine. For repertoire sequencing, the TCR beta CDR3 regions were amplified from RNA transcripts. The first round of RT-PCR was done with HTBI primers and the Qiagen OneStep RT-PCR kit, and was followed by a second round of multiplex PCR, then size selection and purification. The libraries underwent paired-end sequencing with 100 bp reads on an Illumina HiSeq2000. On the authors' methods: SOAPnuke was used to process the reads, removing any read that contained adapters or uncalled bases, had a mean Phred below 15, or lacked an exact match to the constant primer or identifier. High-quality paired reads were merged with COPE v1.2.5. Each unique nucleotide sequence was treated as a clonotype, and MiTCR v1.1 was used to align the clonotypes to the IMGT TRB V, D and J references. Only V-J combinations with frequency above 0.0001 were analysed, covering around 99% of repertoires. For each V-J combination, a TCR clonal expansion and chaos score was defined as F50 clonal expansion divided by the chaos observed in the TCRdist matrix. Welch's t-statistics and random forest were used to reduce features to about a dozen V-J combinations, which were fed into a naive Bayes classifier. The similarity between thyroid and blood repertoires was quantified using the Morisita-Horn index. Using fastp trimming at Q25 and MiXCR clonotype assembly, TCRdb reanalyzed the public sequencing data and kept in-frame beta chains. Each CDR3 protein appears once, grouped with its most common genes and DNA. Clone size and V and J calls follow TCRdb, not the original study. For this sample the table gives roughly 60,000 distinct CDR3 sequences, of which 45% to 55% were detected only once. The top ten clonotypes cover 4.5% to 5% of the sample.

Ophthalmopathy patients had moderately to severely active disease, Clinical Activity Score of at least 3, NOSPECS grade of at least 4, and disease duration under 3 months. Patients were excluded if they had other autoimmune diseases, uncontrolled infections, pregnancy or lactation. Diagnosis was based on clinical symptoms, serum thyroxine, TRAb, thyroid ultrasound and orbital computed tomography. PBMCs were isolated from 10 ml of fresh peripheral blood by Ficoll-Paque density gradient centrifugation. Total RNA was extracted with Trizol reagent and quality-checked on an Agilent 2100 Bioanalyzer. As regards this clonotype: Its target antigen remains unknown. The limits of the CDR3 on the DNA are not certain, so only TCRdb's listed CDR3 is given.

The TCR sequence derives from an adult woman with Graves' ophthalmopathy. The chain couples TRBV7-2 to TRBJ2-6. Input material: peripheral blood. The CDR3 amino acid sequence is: CASSINPNTEAFFGANVLTF.